The 27 T cell receptor beta chains below all came from one sample that was sequenced in a study of CD8+CD57+ T cells in acquired aplastic anemia. Genomic DNA, the template, was used for profiling of the TCR beta VDJ and CDR3. From the reads, TCRdb called clonotypes with MiXCR, one entry per CDR3 protein. The sample lists approximately 380,000 distinct CDR3 sequences, just under 70% occurring once. Sequenced input: sorted CD4+, CD8+, or CD8+CD57+ T cells (not recorded which) from PBMCs. Every receptor here comes from a human donor in good health, serving as a control.

The chain links TRBV12-3 or TRBV12-4 to TRBJ2-5, with TRBD2 matching over 8 bases. V lost 4 bases to trimming and J lost 5 bases; unmatched junction nucleotides: 9. This CDR3 contains 15 residues. The CDR3 coding sequence is TGTGCCAGCAGTTACCCGGGAGGGAGTTGGGAGACCCAGTACTTC. Protein sequence: CASSYPGGSWETQYF.

This chain joins TRBV6-1 and TRBJ1-2; 8 bases are shared with TRBD1. Germline V lookup: CDR1 MNHNS, CDR2 SASEGT. V lost 6 bases, J lost 8 bases, and 8 bases stayed unmatched. The CDR3 has 13 amino acids. Here the CDR3 DNA reads TGTGCCAGCAGCGACCAGGGGGCTGTGGGCTACACCTTC. Its translation is CASSDQGAVGYTF.

This clonotype was picked up many times. This chain links TRBV13 with TRBJ1-5, with D hard to call. The germline V gene has CDR1 PRHDT and CDR2 FYEKMQ (reference sequence). This CDR3 spans 13 amino acids. With 0 bases removed from V and 5 bases from J, the gap between germline ends came to 5 bases. DNA for the CDR3: TGTGCCAGCAGCTTAGGAAATTATCAGCCCCAGCATTTT. Translated: CASSLGNYQPQHF.

The V call is TRBV20-1, the J call TRBJ2-3; 9 bases map to TRBD2. V shed 3 bases, J shed 3 bases, and the junction held 4 bases outside the gene matches. This CDR3 is 14 amino acids long. Germline V gene sequence: CDR1 DFQATT, CDR2 SNEGSKA (reference sequence). The CDR3 nucleotides are TGCAGTGCTAGGCGGGGGGGCGGGACAGATACGCAGTATTTT. Translating gives CSARRGGGTDTQYF.

Turning to this clonotype: In this CDR3 the conserved last residue, phenylalanine or tryptophan, is missing, so a read error is likely. No DNA is shown, since the ends of the CDR3 on it are uncertain; the CDR3 is the one TCRdb lists. The rearrangement uses TRBV7-3 and TRBJ1-2. Germline CDR1 and CDR2: SGHTA and FQGTGA. The CDR3 spans 13 residues, counting both ends. The CDR3 spells CASSLRIEEVTFG.

A remark on this clonotype: A much bigger clone sits one base away, suggesting this may be a read error. The rearrangement uses TRBV30 and TRBJ1-4; D ambiguous. In germline, CDR1 is GTSNPN, CDR2 SVGIG (reference sequence). The CDR3 has 13 amino acids. Trimming shortened V by 2 bases and J by 6 bases, and 10 bases separated the two germline ends. DNA for the CDR3: TGTGCCTGGAGTTGGTCGGGCTATGAAAAACTGTTTTTT. Its protein is CAWSWSGYEKLFF.

The table lists this clonotype with a count of one. A read error is likely, as this CDR3 ends without the conserved phenylalanine or tryptophan. Because the CDR3's place on the DNA is in doubt, the DNA is left out and the CDR3 is given as listed by TCRdb. The chain has TRBV7-9 and TRBJ1-2. The CDR3 comprises 12 residues, both ends counted. Germline assignment: CDR1 SEHNR and CDR2 FQNEAQ (reference sequence). The CDR3: CASTVRRPGYSV.

This chain uses TRBV19 with TRBJ2-7, with 7 nucleotides matching TRBD2. There are 13 residues in the CDR3. V lost 6 bases, J lost 4 bases, and 6 bases stayed unmatched. CDR1 is LNHDA and CDR2 is SQIVND in the germline V gene (reference sequence). This CDR3 reads CASSEIGGYEQYF. CDR3 DNA: TGTGCCAGTAGCGAGATCGGGGGGTACGAGCAGTACTTC. Combining the CDR3 with reference TRBV19 and TRBJ2-7 gives the whole variable domain DGGITQSPKYLFRKEGQNVTLSCEQNLNHDAMYWYRQDPGQGLRLIYYSQIVNDFQKGDIAEGYSVSREKKESFPLTVTSAQKNPTAFYLCASSEIGGYEQYFGPGTRLTVT.

The V gene is TRBV7-9, the J gene TRBJ1-2; possibly TRBD1 for D (5 bases). This CDR3 is built from 15 residues. Germline CDR1 reads SEHNR; CDR2 reads FQNEAQ (reference sequence). V lost 5 bases and J lost 10, with 23 bases in between. The CDR3 reads CASSLKMRRGNDYTF. The CDR3 DNA sequence: TGTGCCAGCAGCCTAAAGATGCGACGGGGGAATGACTACACCTTC.

This chain uses TRBV5-1 with TRBJ2-1; 10 bases match TRBD2. This CDR3 comprises 12 residues. With 7 bases clipped from V and 15 bases from J, the junction kept 10 bases outside the gene matches. The germline gives CDR1 SGHRS, CDR2 YFSETQ. CDR3 in DNA: TGCGCCAGCCAAAGCGGGGGGGCTCTGATGTTCTTC. This codes for CASQSGGALMFF.

As for this clonotype: Mismatch with germline at one junction end may stem from a read error. The rearrangement joins TRBV10-3 to TRBJ1-4, with TRBD1 matching 8 bases. The CDR3 has 15 amino acids. CDR1 and CDR2 from the germline V gene are ENHRY and SYGVKD. The CDR3, as DNA: TGTGCCACCAGTGCACCCAGGGGGCACACTGAAAAACTGTTTTTT. Translated: CATSAPRGHTEKLFF.

This clonotype was counted many times. This rearrangement joins TRBV19 to TRBJ2-5; 7 bases agree with TRBD1. In germline, CDR1 is LNHDA, CDR2 SQIVND (reference sequence). The CDR3 is 17 residues long. V lost 8 bases and J lost 2; bases outside the gene matches: 17. DNA for the CDR3: TGTGCCAGTCGGCGTCGGGACAGAGGGGGTTCGCAAGAGACCCAGTACTTC. Amino acids: CASRRRDRGGSQETQYF.

About this clonotype itself: The junction and the germline gene differ at one end; a read error may be behind it. The chain couples TRBV7-2 to TRBJ1-1, with D unclear. Germline values: CDR1 SGHTA, CDR2 FQGNSA. This CDR3 comprises 14 residues. The CDR3 nucleotides read TGTGCCAGCAGCTTGGCCGTACATTTAGCTGGTTCCTACTTT. Its protein is CASSLAVHLAGSYF.

On this clonotype: One junction end disagrees with the germline gene, perhaps due to a read error. The rearrangement joins TRBV5-1 to TRBJ1-1; D gene unclear. This CDR3 region has 14 residues. The germline V gene encodes CDR1 SGHRS and CDR2 YFSETQ. The CDR3 loop reads CASSLATDATEAFF. CDR3 sequence (DNA): TGTGCCAGCAGCTTAGCAACAGACGCGACTGAAGCTTTCTTT.

The DNA of the CDR3 is TGTGCCAGCAGCTTGGAGGGGGAGGGGAGCCATGACTTCACCTTC. It codes for CASSLEGEGSHDFTF. The V gene is TRBV7-2, the J gene TRBJ1-2; possible D gene TRBD1, 6 bases. CDR3 length: 15 residues. Trimming pared 3 bases from V and 13 bases from J, leaving 24 bases between. Germline assignment: CDR1 SGHTA and CDR2 FQGNSA. Together with reference TRBV7-2 and TRBJ1-2, the CDR3 gives the full variable domain: GAGVSQSPSNKVTEKGKDVELRCDPISGHTALYWYRQSLGQGLEFLIYFQGNSAPDKSGLPSDRFSAERTGGSVSTLTIQRTQQEDSAVYLCASSLEGEGSHDFTFGSGTRLTVV.

The chain uses TRBV5-1 and TRBJ1-2; maybe TRBD1 (5 bases). The germline V and J ends were trimmed by 2 bases and 0 bases, with 11 bases remaining between them. Germline V gene sequence: CDR1 SGHRS, CDR2 YFSETQ. The CDR3 is 15 amino acids. CDR3 DNA sequence: TGCGCCAGCAGCTTCCGGGACGGACCTAACTATGGCTACACCTTC. Residues: CASSFRDGPNYGYTF. The whole variable domain, filled in from reference TRBV5-1 and TRBJ1-2, reads KAGVTQTPRYLIKTRGQQVTLSCSPISGHRSVSWYQQTPGQGLQFLFEYFSETQRNKGNFPGRFSGRQFSNSRSEMNVSTLELGDSALYLCASSFRDGPNYGYTFGSGTRLTVV.

The V gene is TRBV20-1, the J gene TRBJ1-1; possibly TRBD1 for D (5 bases). The CDR3 consists of 12 residues. V was clipped by 4 bases and J by 12 bases, with 18 bases between them. The germline V gene has CDR1 DFQATT and CDR2 SNEGSKA (reference sequence). The CDR3 DNA reads as TGCAGTGCTAACCATCAGGGACCCGAGTCTTTCTTT. It translates to CSANHQGPESFF.

This clonotype was picked up one time. The chain joins TRBV7-2 to TRBJ2-3; perhaps D is TRBD1 or TRBD2 (5 bases each). Germline lookup yields CDR1 SGHTA and CDR2 FQGNSA. V was shortened by 5 bases and J by 12 bases, with 27 bases between the two germline ends. This CDR3 contains 16 residues. Here the CDR3 DNA reads TGTGCCAGCAGCCGGGACGGGCTCACCAGTACAGCTACCCAGTATTTT. Protein: CASSRDGLTSTATQYF.

This chain links TRBV7-2 with TRBJ2-1; maybe TRBD2 (5 bases). V lost 7 bases to trimming and J lost 6 bases, with 13 bases between them. This CDR3 region has 13 residues. CDR1 is SGHTA and CDR2 is FQGNSA in the germline V gene. CDR3 coding DNA: TGTGCCAGCAACACGGGAAGAAGCAATGAGCAGTTCTTC. Residues: CASNTGRSNEQFF.

In the case of this clonotype: Its ends do not fully match the called genes, so a read error is possible. The CDR3 here is CASSLPRTMVHYGYTF. The CDR3 nucleotides are TGTGCCAGCAGCTTACCACGGACTATGGTTCATTATGGCTACACCTTC. The chain carries TRBV15 and TRBJ1-2, with D hard to call. The CDR3 extends over 16 amino acids. The germline gives CDR1 LNHNV, CDR2 YYDKDF (reference sequence).

The chain has TRBV5-6 and TRBJ2-6; unclear D gene. V lost 4 bases, J lost 4 bases, and 12 bases lay in between. The V gene's germline CDR1 is SGHDT and CDR2 YYEEEE. CDR3 length: 15 amino acids. The CDR3 region has the DNA TGTGCCAGCAGCCTGCCCATCTGCGGGGCCAACGTCCTGACTTTC. Its protein is CASSLPICGANVLTF.

This clonotype was observed a single time. The rearrangement uses TRBV29-1 and TRBJ1-2, with TRBD1 as a possible D gene (6 bases). The DNA end is a closer match to TRBJ2-5, so the J assignment may be wrong. This CDR3 has 15 residues. The germline V gene has CDR1 SQVTM and CDR2 ANQGSEA. For the CDR3, the DNA is TGCAGCGTTGGCAGAAGCGGCACAGGGACCTACGACCAGTACTTC. Residues: CSVGRSGTGTYDQYF.

The chain is built from TRBV12-3 or TRBV12-4 and TRBJ1-5, with D unclear. The length of the CDR3 is 15 residues. V dropped 5 bases and J dropped 0 bases, with 11 bases sitting between them. The CDR3 sequence is CASSLDTHSNQPQHF. For the CDR3, the DNA is TGTGCCAGCAGTCTCGACACCCATAGCAATCAGCCCCAGCATTTT.

This chain connects TRBV20-1 to TRBJ1-1, with 9 bases lining up with TRBD1. CDR1 and CDR2 from the germline V gene are DFQATT and SNEGSKA (reference sequence). The CDR3 loop spans 15 amino acids. Trimming took 6 bases from V and 3 from J; bases not matched to a gene: 11. The CDR3: CSAMDRGYEDTEAFF. The CDR3 DNA sequence: TGCAGTGCGATGGACAGGGGCTATGAGGACACTGAAGCTTTCTTT.

With regard to this clonotype: The CDR3 end shows no conserved phenylalanine or tryptophan, and so a read error is likely. It is unclear where the CDR3 begins or ends on the DNA, so no DNA is shown, and the CDR3 is as TCRdb lists it. The chain employs TRBV9 and TRBJ1-4. The germline CDR1 and CDR2 sequences are SGDLS and YYNGEE. Counting both end residues, the CDR3 totals 12 amino acids. The CDR3 protein is CASSRRSGGLSV.

V gene TRBV7-7 combines with J gene TRBJ2-7; weak D call: TRBD2 (6 bases). In germline, CDR1 is SSHAT, CDR2 FNYEAQ (reference sequence). This CDR3 spans 16 amino acids. The CDR3 nucleotides are TGTACTAGCAGCTTAGCGTTCGGCGGGTCGAACTACGAGCAGTACTTC. Its protein is CTSSLAFGGSNYEQYF.

V and J are TRBV7-2 and TRBJ1-3; D is ambiguous. The CDR3 runs 14 residues. The V end was cut by 5 bases, the J end by 16 bases, with 24 bases between. The V gene's germline CDR1 is SGHTA and CDR2 FQGNSA. The CDR3 is CASSLRDTYEQYYF. CDR3 coding DNA: TGTGCCAGCAGCCTTCGGGATACCTACGAGCAGTACTATTTT.